This T cell receptor beta chain was recovered during a study of blood T cell repertoires in COVID-19 (TCRdb year 2020). Study-level background: Collaborator samples came from the United States, Italy and Spain and covered acute and convalescent phases of COVID-19. The prospective study material was composed of cDNA or gDNA derived from T cells, B-cell-depleted T cells, or PBMCs. Subjects who had been exposed to COVID-19, were actively infected with it, or had recovered from it provided the deeply sampled blood TCRbeta repertoires that made up the dataset. A freely available public database, intended as a resource for researchers studying the immune response to SARS-CoV-2, is where the repertoires were released. Samples were obtained from the ongoing ImmuneRACE study (first 160 participants) and from some 1,200 subjects provided by 6 global collaborators. A de-identified subject ID, COVID-19 status, age in years and sex were almost always included in the sample metadata. Where HLA class I and class II types were available, the types were taken from metadata supplied by the sample provider, not from assay-based typing. Summary of the overall study and its limitations: Clinical and demographic metadata were provided uncurated, with the amount varying by source and participant.

The immunoSEQ Assay, a bias-controlled multiplex PCR, was used to amplify TCRbeta CDR3 regions from genomic DNA. From the authors' description of their analysis: Nucleated cell counts per sample were estimated from amplification of reference gene primers within the assay. To quantify the absolute abundance of each unique TCRbeta CDR3 rearrangement, sequence reads were collapsed and filtered. For each sample, productive Simpson clonality was calculated by taking the square root of Simpson's diversity index across productive rearrangements. Not all clones reach the TCRdb copy of this immuneACCESS table, which keeps in-frame sequences only. Checked studies attribute under half of the gap to unresolved V genes and leave the rest unexplained. That table is the source of V, J and clone size, and D and trimming were worked out from the DNA. The sample table lists over 250,000 clones, 90% of them with a count of one. The top ten clones comprise 0.9% to 1.2% of the sample.

The CDR3, cysteine through phenylalanine, is 16 amino acids long. Only the CDR3 region is kept as DNA, spanning 48 bases read in frame from base 1. CDR1 and CDR2 (MDHEN, SYDVKM) derive from the germline V gene. The germline V and J ends show losses of 3 bases and 8 bases respectively, and no gene match explains 16 bases of the junction. In the prospective study, participants were roughly 18 to 95 years old, resided in fewer than 25 geographic areas of the United States, and were enrolled through a virtual design. In the prospective study, cohorts were assigned on the basis of participant-reported clinical history obtained from a screening survey and a study questionnaire. For ImmuneRACE Cohort 3, a participant was defined as recovered based on two consecutive negative NP/OP PCR tests, clearance by a healthcare professional, or resolution of symptoms. In the prospective study, mobile phlebotomists collected whole blood, serum and a nasopharyngeal or oropharyngeal swab from each participant. Participants in the prospective study had the option to provide additional blood draws and questionnaires over an approximately two-month period. Before DNA extraction, blood samples from the prospective study were shipped at room temperature or frozen.

About this clone itself: There is no known antigen for this receptor. Per-base quality was not reported, and no clone a single base away is much larger than it.

The specimen was PBMCs or T cells enriched from blood (not recorded which). This TCR derives from a woman in her 30s who had recovered from COVID-19. The sequence joins TRBV28 to TRBJ2-7, with 7 junctional bases fitting TRBD2. The DNA sequence is given as TGTGCCAGCAGTTTTCCCCGAGGAGCGGGGCAACCCAAGCAGTACTTC. Translated, it gives CASSFPRGAGQPKQYF.